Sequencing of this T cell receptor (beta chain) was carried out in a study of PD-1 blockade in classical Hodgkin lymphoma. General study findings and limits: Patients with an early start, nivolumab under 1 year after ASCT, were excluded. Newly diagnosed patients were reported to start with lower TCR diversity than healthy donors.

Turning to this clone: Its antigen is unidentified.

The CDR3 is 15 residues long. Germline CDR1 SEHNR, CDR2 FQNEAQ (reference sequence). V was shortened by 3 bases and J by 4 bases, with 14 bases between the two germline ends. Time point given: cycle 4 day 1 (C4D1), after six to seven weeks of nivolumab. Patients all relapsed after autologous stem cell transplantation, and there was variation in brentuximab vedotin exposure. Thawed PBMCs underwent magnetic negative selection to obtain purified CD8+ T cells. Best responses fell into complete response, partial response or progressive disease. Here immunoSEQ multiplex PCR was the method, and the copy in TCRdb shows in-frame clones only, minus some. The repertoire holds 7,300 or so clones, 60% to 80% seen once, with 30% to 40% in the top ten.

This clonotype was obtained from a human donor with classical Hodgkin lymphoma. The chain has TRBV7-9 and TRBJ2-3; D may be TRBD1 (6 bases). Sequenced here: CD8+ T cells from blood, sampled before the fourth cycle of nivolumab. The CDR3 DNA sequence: TGTGCCAGCAGCTTTCGCAGGGGAGAGGCAGATACGCAGTATTTT. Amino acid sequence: CASSFRRGEADTQYF.